One TCR beta chain is described in this entry. At least ten counts were recorded for this clonotype. Its antigen is currently not known. No much larger clone exists at a distance of one base, and base qualities are not known. For repertoire sequencing, TCR beta CDR3 regions were amplified from RNA transcripts. The first round of RT-PCR was done with HTBI primers and the Qiagen OneStep RT-PCR kit, and was followed by a second round of multiplex PCR, then size selection and purification. The libraries underwent paired-end sequencing with 100 bp reads on an Illumina HiSeq2000. The published analysis was carried out like this. SOAPnuke was used for read processing, and reads with adapters, uncalled bases, a mean Phred below 15, or no exact constant-primer or identifier match were discarded. High-quality paired reads were merged with COPE v1.2.5. Each unique nucleotide sequence was treated as a clonotype, and MiTCR v1.1 was used to align the clonotypes to the IMGT TRB V, D and J references. Only V-J combinations with frequency above 0.0001 were analysed, covering around 99% of repertoires. For each V-J combination, a TCR clonal expansion and chaos score was defined as the ratio of F50 clonal expansion to chaos observed in the TCRdist matrix. Welch's t-statistics and random forest were used to narrow the features down to 13 V-J combinations, which were then fed into a naive Bayes classifier. The similarity between thyroid and blood repertoires was quantified using the Morisita-Horn index. In TCRdb, the public reads were trimmed at Q25 with fastp and aligned with MiXCR, with productive beta chains retained. Identical CDR3 protein sequences are pooled into one entry, listed with their most common genes and DNA. For this entry, the V and J calls and clone size follow TCRdb and not the study's own pipeline. The table for this sample lists hundreds of thousands of distinct CDR3 sequences; 22% of them were counted only once. Roughly 6.9% of the sample belongs to the ten largest clones.

A patient counted as having stable hyperthyroidism if there was no progression to ophthalmopathy within 18 months of follow-up. Hyperthyroidism patients were newly diagnosed, with disease duration under 2 months, and aged 18 to 65 years. Patients with other autoimmune diseases, uncontrolled infections, pregnancy or lactation were excluded from the study. Clinical symptoms, serum thyroxine, TRAb, thyroid ultrasound and orbital computed tomography formed the basis of the diagnosis. Using Ficoll-Paque density gradient centrifugation, PBMCs were isolated from 9 to 10 ml of fresh peripheral blood. Total RNA was extracted with Trizol reagent and quality-checked on an Agilent 2100 Bioanalyzer. These data originate in a study of Graves' ophthalmopathy and Graves' hyperthyroidism (dated by TCRdb to between 2017 and 2018). Study-wide context: Peripheral blood samples were taken at the time of initial diagnosis, before any treatment was given. A discovery set of 100 patients (under 45 ophthalmopathy, 55 to 65 stable hyperthyroidism) was enrolled to explore V-J signatures distinguishing ophthalmopathy from hyperthyroidism. For independent validation, a separate cohort was made up of some 18 hyperthyroidism patients plus 17 patients who later progressed from hyperthyroidism to ophthalmopathy. In five or six hyperthyroidism patients, the T-cell repertoire of thyroid tissue was compared with the T-cell repertoire of blood. In total, around 130 blood samples were TCR-sequenced: approximately 42 ophthalmopathy, roughly 77 hyperthyroidism and some 17 hyperthyroidism-to-ophthalmopathy patients. TCR beta repertoire signatures were used to distinguish Graves' ophthalmopathy from Graves' hyperthyroidism and to predict progression to ophthalmopathy. Following sampling, methimazole starting at 30 mg daily was administered to hyperthyroidism patients, and high-dose intravenous methylprednisolone was administered to ophthalmopathy patients. The 100 discovery patients were divided at random into training and test sets in a 7:3 ratio.

Taken from cysteine to phenylalanine, the CDR3 has 17 residues. CDR3 DNA only is kept here, 51 bases in frame from base 1. Unmatched junction bases come to 11, with V trimmed by 4 bases and J by 0 bases. The germline V gene provides CDR1 MNHNS and CDR2 SASEGT. Beyond this particular receptor, the publication reports: Ophthalmopathy was separated from stable hyperthyroidism by the 13-signature model with about 88% sensitivity and around 81% specificity in cross-validation and with 80%/75% in the test set. In validation, the model predicted ophthalmopathy progression with nearly 71% sensitivity and approximately 72% specificity; 12 predicted patients were CT-confirmed with GO in a median of approximately 6.2 months. Sample size was not predetermined statistically, and investigators were not blinded to group allocation. Among expanded thyroid clonotypes with frequency above 0.001, most also showed up in blood, which suggests that blood repertoires may reflect the thyroid immune response.

This TCR came from a young woman with stable Graves' hyperthyroidism. Some clones in this sample may be carry-over from other donors' samples. Donor details come from another sample of the same person, matched by shared clones. The rearranged segments are TRBV6-1 and TRBJ1-2; the central 7 bases match TRBD1. The sample consisted of peripheral blood. CDR3 protein: CASSGNPDRWTNYGYTF. The DNA sequence is given as TGTGCCAGCAGTGGCAACCCGGACAGGTGGACTAACTATGGCTACACCTTC.